This T cell receptor beta chain derives from a study of shared clonotypes between healthy human individuals (dated by TCRdb to the early 2020s). For the study in its entirety: A couple of women and a few men aged 18 to 49 years were included in the cohort. Per donor, three plates each were used for CD4 naive and CD4 memory, two for CD8 naive, and one for CD8 memory. The study deeply sequenced blood TCR repertoires of several healthy adults to estimate repertoire size and the extent of clonotype sharing between individuals. Different laboratories and diverse techniques were used to prepare libraries and sequence TCR repertoires, to increase sequencing depth and limit assay-specific biases. Leukapheresis yielded between about 0.9 and 9 billion PBMCs per donor.

Comment on this clone: The target of this receptor is not known. Base qualities are not recorded, but no much larger clone differs from it by a single base.

Using the deep immunoSEQ assay, TCR CDR3 regions were amplified from genomic DNA by multiplex PCR. Genomic DNA extracted from each cell subset was distributed evenly over all wells of several immunoSEQ 96-well plates, and each plate served as one replicate. For sorted subsets, roughly 0.2 ug genomic DNA, equal to tens of thousands of T cell genomes, was loaded into each replicate PCR. The purified libraries were quantified using a Qubit 3.0 fluorometer, sized with a Bioanalyzer 2100, and then quantified again using the KAPA Library Quantification kit. Every immunoSEQ 96-well plate was sequenced on a separate single-read 150-cycle Illumina NextSeq 550 flow cell. Concerning the study's data processing: Because the immunoSEQ output included only junctional sequences and no quality scores, the filtering could not be the same as the filtering used for full-length reads. To assign V/J genes and CDR3, sequences were annotated using PyIR, a Python wrapper for IgBLAST v1.9, with IMGT germline references. Reads were filtered out if the reads had weak V/J assignments (E-value above 1e-6), no CDR3, stop codons, out-of-frame junctions, or ambiguous translated residues. V3J clonotypes were defined as sequences sharing an identical inferred V gene, J gene, and CDR3 amino acid sequence. Percentage overlap between repertoires was computed as shared unique clonotypes divided by the size of the smaller repertoire. Three approaches were used to assess repertoire richness: RTK rarefaction, the Chao1 estimator, and Recon v2.1 estimates of unobserved clonotypes. For all TCRbeta clonotypes obtained by the gDNA method from a few donors, generation probabilities were computed with OLGA. TCRdb re-hosts the immuneACCESS table, in-frame sequences only. Its copies lack some clones; in the studies checked, an unresolved V gene accounts for under half of them, and the cause for the rest is not known. The DNA was the basis for D and trimming; V, J and clone size are from that table. For this sample the table gives about 990,000 clones, of which around three quarters were detected only once. 0.6% to 0.7% of the sample is in the top ten clones.

The investigation overall reported the following: Sampling was limited to blood, and TCR repertoires in tissue likely differ from TCR repertoires in blood. The small number of donors limited the genetic and exposure-history diversity represented. Pairwise subsampling led to the expectation that sequencing depth would affect the degree of clonotype sharing among donors. Higher generation probabilities were observed for clonotypes shared by all four sorted-subset donors than for non-shared clonotypes. Naive subsets generally had larger estimated clonotype richness than memory subsets did. Rarefaction of sorted-subset datasets indicated incomplete sequencing despite the large sequencing depth. Approximately 5% of naive CD4, 3.5% of naive CD8, about 2.1% of memory CD4, and about 0.4% of memory CD8 clonotypes were shared across several donors.

CDR1 is given as MNHNS and CDR2 as SASEGT, both from the germline V gene. Relative to germline, V is missing 3 bases and J is missing 9 bases, with 10 bases of the junction outside any gene match. The CDR3 covers 15 residues, taking in both the cysteine and the phenylalanine. CDR3 DNA only is kept here, 45 bases in frame from base 1. Healthy HIV-negative adults with no recently reported acute infections or vaccinations were included as donors. All donors were Caucasian adults living in Nashville, Tennessee, USA. CD4+ T cells were enriched by magnetic negative selection; naive cells were then positively selected on CD45RA, and the negative fraction formed the memory subset. Blood was collected by leukapheresis, and PBMCs were isolated by Ficoll-Histopaque density gradient centrifugation and then cryopreserved in liquid nitrogen vapor phase. Analytical flow cytometry was used to check the purity and quantity of every magnetically sorted T cell population. Each sorted fraction had its genomic DNA isolated and then quantified by UV absorbance on a Nanodrop 2000c.

Material: memory CD4+ T cells from PBMCs. The cell subset or site label, as the study defines it: CD45RA-negative fraction. Rearrangement joined TRBV6-1 to TRBJ1-5; 8 middle bases align to TRBD1. This sequence was found in a man aged 18-30 years in good health. Some clones in this sample may be carry-over from other donors' samples. The DNA is as follows: TGTGCCAGCAGTGAGAGACAGGGGCCGTTAATGCCCCAGCATTTT. Its protein is CASSERQGPLMPQHF.